At least ten counts were recorded for the clone carrying this T cell receptor (beta chain). TCR beta CDR3 region amplification was performed from RNA transcripts. Researchers ran a first-round RT-PCR on the TCR CDR3 using the HTBI primer set. In TCRdb, the multiplex PCR reads were re-called with MiXCR into one record per CDR3 protein. Of 250,000 to 300,000 distinct CDR3 sequences detected, roughly 20% appear once; the ten largest clones hold 35% to 40%. This sample was included in a study of T cells in Graves' hyperthyroidism and ophthalmopathy. The clonotype comes from a man aged 45-65 years with Graves' ophthalmopathy. The sequencing sample was made of blood.

The CDR3 DNA follows: TGTGCCAGCAGTCCGCCCAGGGTGGGGACCCAGTACTTC. It codes for CASSPPRVGTQYF. This chain connects TRBV12-3 or TRBV12-4 to TRBJ2-5; perhaps TRBD1 as D (5 bases). Trimming shortened V by 5 bases and J by 7 bases, and 14 bases separated the two germline ends. The CDR3 sequence is 13 residues long.